The subject of this entry is one TCR beta chain. Clones were read by immunoSEQ multiplex PCR, and TCRdb kept only the in-frame ones, dropping some. The repertoire has approximately 10,000 clones, 85% to 90% of them found once; the top ten carry about 1%. The source of the sample is a study of blood T cell dynamics during melanoma immunotherapy. Time point in this sample: week 3, after first cycle of checkpoint inhibitor. In germline, CDR1 is SGHDN, CDR2 FVKESK. The CDR3 runs to 18 residues. Trimming took 9 bases from V and 6 from J; bases not matched to a gene: 19. The V and J genes are TRBV14 and TRBJ1-6; 8 nucleotides align to TRBD1. The sequenced sample was blood, obtained from a patient treated with checkpoint blockade. The sequence came from a human donor with melanoma. For the CDR3, the DNA is TGTGCCAGTCTACGGACGCAGGGGGCATCTTTCCGTAATTCACCCCTCCACTTT. Residues: CASLRTQGASFRNSPLHF.